This T cell receptor (beta chain) was profiled in a study of shared clonotypes between healthy human individuals. Sequencing used immunoSEQ multiplex PCR; TCRdb keeps in-frame clones, though not all of them. The repertoire has 400,000 to 500,000 clones, 60% to 85% of them found once; the top ten carry 10% to 15%. There were no recent acute infections or vaccinations among the donors, who were healthy HIV-negative adults. Germline loops: CDR1 MDHEN, CDR2 SYDVKM. Trimming pared 3 bases from V and 5 bases from J, leaving 13 bases between. This CDR3 is 15 amino acids long. Sequenced: PBMCs. The rearrangement joins TRBV28 to TRBJ2-2, with a possible D match to TRBD2 (5 bases). The receptor was derived from a woman aged 40 to 50 in good health. Some clones in this sample may be carry-over from other donors' samples. The CDR3 loop is CASSFRLGKTGELFF. As DNA, the CDR3 is TGTGCCAGCAGTTTCAGGCTCGGGAAGACCGGGGAGCTGTTTTTT.